The 18 T cell receptor beta chains in this list originate from one sample, sequenced in a study of T cells in Graves' hyperthyroidism and ophthalmopathy. The TCR beta CDR3 regions underwent amplification using RNA transcripts as the source. The HTBI primer set served for first-round RT-PCR of the TCR CDR3. TCRdb reprocessed the multiplex PCR reads with MiXCR, giving one entry per CDR3 protein. The sample contains 500,000 to 650,000 distinct CDR3 sequences, roughly 17% of which appear only once. The sample taken for sequencing was blood. The receptor source for this set is a young woman with Graves' ophthalmopathy.

The V and J genes are TRBV20-1 and TRBJ2-3; 12 bases agree with TRBD2. The CDR3 runs 16 residues. From germline, CDR1 is DFQATT and CDR2 SNEGSKA (reference sequence). J lost 2 bases, V lost 2 bases, and 5 bases had no gene match. CDR3 DNA: TGCAGTGCTAGAAGGTCTAGCGGGGGGGACACAGATACGCAGTATTTT. Translation: CSARRSSGGDTDTQYF.

In this sample, this clonotype turned up many times. The chain couples TRBV11-3 to TRBJ2-2, with D possibly matching TRBD1 (6 bases). CDR1 is SGHNT, CDR2 YENEEA, per germline. This CDR3 comprises 15 residues. Deletions cut 3 bases from V and 7 bases from J, with 15 bases between. DNA of the CDR3: TGTGCCAGCAGCTTGGAGGAAGGGGGAATCGGGGAGCTGTTTTTT. Translating gives CASSLEEGGIGELFF.

This sequence joins TRBV20-1 and TRBJ2-5; no reliable D call. Germline lookup yields CDR1 DFQATT and CDR2 SNEGSKA (reference sequence). The CDR3 covers 15 residues. Trimming removed 5 bases from V and 0 bases from J, with 16 bases in between. The CDR3 DNA follows: TGCAGTGCTCTCCCATCTTCGGCAGACCAAGAGACCCAGTACTTC. Translated: CSALPSSADQETQYF.

In this sample, this clonotype turned up many times. The chain employs TRBV20-1 and TRBJ2-1; TRBD2 matches 9 bases. The J segment lost 8 bases and the V segment lost 4 bases, leaving 9 bases of the junction unmatched. Looked up from germline, CDR1 is DFQATT and CDR2 is SNEGSKA (reference sequence). This CDR3 has 14 residues. The CDR3 bases are TGCAGTGCTACCGACGGGACTAGCCTCCATGAGCAGTTCTTC. As protein: CSATDGTSLHEQFF.

The chain combines TRBV7-9 with TRBJ2-1, with 7 bases fitting TRBD1. This CDR3 contains 15 residues. The J segment lost 6 bases and the V segment lost 4 bases, leaving 9 bases of the junction unmatched. Germline V gives CDR1 SEHNR, CDR2 FQNEAQ (reference sequence). The chain's CDR3 is CASSSPTGWGNEQFF. The DNA of the CDR3 is TGTGCCAGCAGCTCGCCGACAGGGTGGGGCAATGAGCAGTTCTTC.

A word on this clonotype: A much larger clone differs by one base, so this may be a read error. This chain joins TRBV30 and TRBJ2-7, with D perhaps matching TRBD2 (5 bases). CDR1 is GTSNPN, CDR2 SVGIG, per germline (reference sequence). V lost 1 base, J lost 3 bases, and 7 bases lay in between. This CDR3 is built from 12 residues. The CDR3 sequence: CAWSGGYYEQYF. In nucleotides, the CDR3 is TGTGCCTGGAGTGGCGGGTACTACGAGCAGTACTTC. Full variable domain (rest looked up from reference TRBV30 and TRBJ2-7): SQTIHQWPATLVQPVGSPLSLECTVEGTSNPNLYWYRQAAGRGLQLLFYSVGIGQISSEVPQNLSASRPQDRQFILSSKKLLLSDSGFYLCAWSGGYYEQYFGPGTRLTVT.

This clonotype was picked up many times. The chain is built from TRBV12-3 or TRBV12-4 and TRBJ2-3; 10 bases line up with TRBD2. The V and J ends lost 5 bases and 4 bases, in that order; junction bases with no gene match: 6. There are 15 residues in the CDR3. CDR3 amino acids: CASSPQRGGADTQYF. The CDR3 DNA sequence: TGTGCCAGCAGTCCCCAGCGGGGGGGCGCAGATACGCAGTATTTT.

This clonotype appeared many times. The chain uses TRBV2 and TRBJ1-2, with TRBD1 matching over 7 bases. J gave up 10 bases and V 8 bases, and 22 bases lay outside the gene matches. Germline V gene data show CDR1 as SNHLY and CDR2 as FYNNEI. CDR3 length: 16 amino acids. The CDR3 nucleotides read TGTGCCAGCTGGGGTTGGAGGGACAGCCTCCCGATTGCCTACACCTTC. Its protein is CASWGWRDSLPIAYTF.

This clonotype was counted many times. This chain links TRBV2 with TRBJ1-1; D gene uncertain. The V end lost 4 bases, the J end lost 3 bases, and 6 bases lay between the germline ends. The germline V gene encodes CDR1 SNHLY and CDR2 FYNNEI. The CDR3 sequence is 12 residues long. The CDR3 sequence is CASSGTDTEAFF. In DNA form, the CDR3 reads TGTGCCAGCAGTGGGACGGACACTGAAGCTTTCTTT.

This clonotype showed up just a few times. The chain carries TRBV14 and TRBJ2-6; 7 nucleotides agree with TRBD1. Per germline, CDR1 SGHDN and CDR2 FVKESK. This CDR3 has 18 amino acids. The J segment lost 0 bases and the V segment lost 4 bases, leaving 9 bases of the junction unmatched. This CDR3 reads CASSRKTGNPSGANVLTF. For the CDR3, the DNA is TGTGCCAGCAGCCGTAAGACAGGGAACCCCTCTGGGGCCAACGTCCTGACTTTC.

The CDR3 DNA follows: TGTGCCAGCAGAGCCGGGCGTCGGGAATCACCCCTCCACTTT. Amino acids: CASRAGRRESPLHF. J is TRBJ1-6 and V is TRBV28; D gene unclear. The germline CDR1 and CDR2 sequences are MDHEN and SYDVKM. This CDR3 has 14 amino acids. The germline V and J ends were trimmed by 6 bases and 10 bases, with 16 bases remaining between them.

This clonotype was picked up many times. The V and J genes are TRBV12-3 or TRBV12-4 and TRBJ2-1, with 9 positions matching TRBD1. V lost 6 bases to trimming and J lost 4 bases; unmatched junction nucleotides: 7. The length of the CDR3 is 15 residues. The CDR3 protein is CASRRGQGHYNEQFF. Here the CDR3 DNA reads TGTGCCAGCAGACGGGGACAGGGCCATTACAATGAGCAGTTCTTC.

This clonotype was counted between two and nine times. The rearrangement links TRBV6-5 to TRBJ2-7, with a tentative D call TRBD1 (6 bases). V shed 6 bases and J shed 4 bases, with 16 bases lying between them. From germline, CDR1 is MNHEY and CDR2 SVGAGI. The CDR3 has 14 residues. CDR3 nucleotide sequence: TGTGCCAGCAGCTTCATCTCTACAGGGTACGAGCAGTACTTC. This encodes CASSFISTGYEQYF.

This clonotype was seen more than once but under ten times. The CDR3 nucleotides read TGTGCCAGCCGCGGACACACCGGGAACGAGCAGTACTTC. It encodes CASRGHTGNEQYF. The J gene is TRBJ2-7, the V gene TRBV19; D possibly uses TRBD1 or TRBD2 (5 bases each). Germline-derived CDR1 and CDR2 are LNHDA and SQIVND (reference sequence). Between the trimmed V and J ends, which lost 9 bases and 5 bases, there was a span of 17 bases. The CDR3 spans 13 residues.

This clonotype showed up many times. V gene TRBV30 combines with J gene TRBJ1-1; a weak D match, TRBD1 (5 bases). The V end was cut by 5 bases, the J end by 0 bases, with 7 bases between. Germline V gene sequence: CDR1 GTSNPN, CDR2 SVGIG (reference sequence). This CDR3 spans 12 amino acids. DNA for the CDR3: TGTGCCTGGTACAGGCTGAACACTGAAGCTTTCTTT. It is translated as CAWYRLNTEAFF.

This clonotype was detected many times. This chain uses TRBV12-3 or TRBV12-4 with TRBJ2-2, with D perhaps matching TRBD2 (6 bases). V was shortened by 5 bases and J by 3 bases, with 7 bases between the two germline ends. The CDR3 extends over 13 amino acids. DNA of the CDR3: TGTGCCAGCAGTCGGGACTACACCGGGGAGCTGTTTTTT. It yields the protein CASSRDYTGELFF.

This clonotype was seen at least ten times. The chain is built from TRBV18 and TRBJ2-1; 8 positions agree with TRBD2. The CDR3 runs 14 residues. The V gene end was trimmed by 4 bases and the J gene end by 5 bases; junction bases not matched to a gene: 4. Germline CDR1 reads KGHSH; CDR2 reads LQKENI. The CDR3 sequence is CASSHPSGHNEQFF. CDR3 nucleotides: TGTGCCAGCTCACATCCTAGCGGGCACAATGAGCAGTTCTTC.

The chain carries TRBV7-6 and TRBJ2-1; the D gene is possibly TRBD2 (5 bases). CDR3 size: 17 residues. The germline V gene has CDR1 SGHVS and CDR2 FNYEAQ. Trimming removed 5 bases from V and 4 bases from J, with 21 bases in between. Here the CDR3 DNA reads TGTGCCAGCAGCCACCTGGACTCACCCGCCAATTACAATGAGCAGTTCTTC. Translated: CASSHLDSPANYNEQFF. Based on the CDR3 plus reference TRBV7-6 and TRBJ2-1, the full variable domain is GAGVSQSPRYKVTKRGQDVALRCDPISGHVSLYWYRQALGQGPEFLTYFNYEAQQDKSGLPNDRFSAERPEGSISTLTIQRTEQRDSAMYRCASSHLDSPANYNEQFFGPGTRLTVL.